This T cell receptor beta chain emerged from a study of cytomegalovirus exposure and HLA in healthy donors. Overall study context: It was reported in a later analysis that the approximately 120 validation repertoires used the same platform as the roughly 700 first-cohort repertoires.

Broader study findings: There were around 160 TCR beta chains listed as cytomegalovirus-associated.

This CDR3 is built from 13 residues. The germline CDR1 and CDR2 sequences are PRHDT and FYEKMQ (reference sequence). J gave up 6 bases and V 8 bases, and 7 bases lay outside the gene matches. Concerning this clone: The antigen remains unidentified.

Generated by immunoSEQ multiplex PCR, the TCRdb table keeps only in-frame clones and is missing some. The table includes some 170,000 clones, roughly 86% detected once. The source of this sequence is a man aged 18 to 29 in good health and CMV-seropositive. This chain uses TRBV13 with TRBJ2-1; TRBD2 agrees at 7 bases. The sequencing input was PBMCs. This CDR3 reads CASSYGGSNEQFF. DNA for the CDR3: TGTGCCAGCTCCTACGGGGGGTCCAATGAGCAGTTCTTC. Full variable domain (missing parts from reference TRBV13 and TRBJ2-1): AAGVIQSPRHLIKEKRETATLKCYPIPRHDTVYWYQQGPGQDPQFLISFYEKMQSDKGSIPDRFSAQQFSDYHSELNMSSLELGDSALYFCASSYGGSNEQFFGPGTRLTVL.